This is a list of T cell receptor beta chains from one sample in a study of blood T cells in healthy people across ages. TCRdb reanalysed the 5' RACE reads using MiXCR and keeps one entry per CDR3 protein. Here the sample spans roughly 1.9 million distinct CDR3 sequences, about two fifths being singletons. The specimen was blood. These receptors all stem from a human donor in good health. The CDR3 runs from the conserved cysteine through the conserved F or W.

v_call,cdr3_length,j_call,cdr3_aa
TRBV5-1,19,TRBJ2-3,CASSGMGVDSPKSPDTQYF
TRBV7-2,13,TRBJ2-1,CASSSHGQNEQFF
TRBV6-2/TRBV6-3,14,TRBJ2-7,CASKRWGALYEQYF
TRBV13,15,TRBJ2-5,CASSLEGVLQETQYF
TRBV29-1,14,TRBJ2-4,CSVDLDAPYNEQYF
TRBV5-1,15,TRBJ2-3,CASIRTGGFTDTQYF
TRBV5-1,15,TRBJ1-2,CASSLGWTPTYGYTF
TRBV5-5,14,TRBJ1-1,CASSPLDGNTEAFF
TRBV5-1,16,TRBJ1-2,CASSFGTGGSDYGYTF
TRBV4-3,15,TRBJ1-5,CAGSLSWGSNQPQHF
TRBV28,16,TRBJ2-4,CASSLVTALAKNIQYF
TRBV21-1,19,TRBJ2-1,CASSKGWESGGRHYNEQFF
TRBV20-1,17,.,CSARALGTSQGVYEQYF
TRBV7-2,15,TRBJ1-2,CASSDAGSANYGYTF
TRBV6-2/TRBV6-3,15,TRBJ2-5,CASSSRISDRETQYF
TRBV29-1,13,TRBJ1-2,CSARTGVGNGYTF
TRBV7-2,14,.,CASSPPSGQETQYF
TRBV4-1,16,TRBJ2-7,CASSQELLAGGHGQYF
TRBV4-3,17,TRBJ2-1,CASSQEVSRGAENEQFF
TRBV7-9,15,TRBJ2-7,CASSRGTVATYEQYF
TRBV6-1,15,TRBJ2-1,CASSAGTPAYNEQFF
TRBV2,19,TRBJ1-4,CASSEAGGAFGFLNEKLFF
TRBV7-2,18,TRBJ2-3,CASSLERVSGGSTDTQYF
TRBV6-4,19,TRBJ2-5,CASSDSGHMKGAWIWEQYF
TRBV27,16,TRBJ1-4,CASIFQTGGVSEKLFF
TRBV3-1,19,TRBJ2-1,CASSQDWGGGSSSYNEQFF
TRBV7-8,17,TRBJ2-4,CASNLRTSGLAKNIQYF
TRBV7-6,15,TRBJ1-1,CASSLLSGGGTEAFF
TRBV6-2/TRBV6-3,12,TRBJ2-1,CASSFREDEQFF
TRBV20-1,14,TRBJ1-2,CSIRRDGLNYGYTF
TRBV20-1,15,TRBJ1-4,CSARDGRGFGEKLFF
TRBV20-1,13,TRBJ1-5,CSATGQRNQPQHF
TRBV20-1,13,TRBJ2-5,CSARDTGMETQYF
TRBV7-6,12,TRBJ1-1,CASSYGGGEAFF
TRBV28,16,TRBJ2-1,CASSSQILSSYNEQFF
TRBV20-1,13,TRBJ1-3,CSASGWQPNTIYF